Following are 20 T cell receptor beta chains from one sample sequenced in a study of a mutant IDH1 vaccine in newly diagnosed glioma. Data came from immunoSEQ multiplex PCR; TCRdb stores just in-frame clones and leaves some out. The repertoire includes 50,000 to 65,000 clones, about 80% of them detected once, and 3% to 4% sits in the top ten. Their antigens are not known. The time point was: week 5, during vaccination. In the vaccine, a single dose held 300 ug of the mutant IDH1 20-mer peptide, along with topical imiquimod. This specimen consisted of PBMCs, obtained from a glioma patient whose treatment included an IDH1 peptide vaccine. The receptors were sampled from a man under 40 with glioma.

This chain uses TRBV7-9 with TRBJ2-2; 9 nucleotides agree with TRBD2. Germline CDR1 is SEHNR and CDR2 is FQNEAQ (reference sequence). Unmatched junction bases numbered 12, after V lost 5 bases and J lost 5 bases. The CDR3 is 17 amino acids. This chain's CDR3 is CASSLMKRGAGTGELFF. In DNA, the CDR3 is TGTGCCAGCAGCCTAATGAAGCGGGGGGCTGGTACCGGGGAGCTGTTTTTT.

The V and J genes are TRBV6-4 and TRBJ2-3; possible D gene TRBD2, 5 bases. Germline lookup yields CDR1 MRHNA and CDR2 SNTAGT. The CDR3 runs 13 residues. V was trimmed by 8 bases and J by 4 bases, leaving 13 bases between them. The DNA for the CDR3 is TGTGCCAGCTCCGGGGAAAGGGCAGATACGCAGTATTTT. This codes for CASSGERADTQYF.

The chain joins TRBV6-5 to TRBJ1-5; TRBD1 agrees at 8 bases. Germline V lookup: CDR1 MNHEY, CDR2 SVGAGI. This CDR3 has 15 amino acids. With V trimmed by 0 bases and J by 4 bases, 2 bases remained unmatched. The CDR3 DNA follows: TGTGCCAGCAGTTACTCGAGACAGGGGAATCAGCCCCAGCATTTT. This gives the protein CASSYSRQGNQPQHF.

This rearrangement joins TRBV14 to TRBJ1-2; the D is unclear. Trimming removed 0 bases from V and 2 bases from J, with 4 bases in between. Looked up from germline, CDR1 is SGHDN and CDR2 is FVKESK. The CDR3 runs to 13 residues. The DNA of the CDR3 is TGTGCCAGCAGCCAAGAGGGAAACTATGGCTACACCTTC. Its translation is CASSQEGNYGYTF.

V and J are TRBV4-1 and TRBJ1-2; no clear D. V was trimmed by 0 bases and J by 3 bases, leaving 14 bases between them. Per the germline V gene, CDR1 is MGHRA and CDR2 is YSYEKL. The CDR3 runs to 16 residues. Here the CDR3 DNA reads TGCGCCAGCAGCCAAGATCGTAGTCAGTTCGACTATGGCTACACCTTC. Its translation is CASSQDRSQFDYGYTF.

This rearrangement joins TRBV6-5 to TRBJ1-1; D is uncertain. The ends were cut back, 0 bases at V and 2 bases at J, with 7 bases in the middle. The CDR3 sequence is 14 residues long. Germline assignment: CDR1 MNHEY and CDR2 SVGAGI. CDR3 sequence reads: CASSYSFRNTEAFF. The DNA of the CDR3 is TGTGCCAGCAGTTACTCTTTTCGAAACACTGAAGCTTTCTTT.

CDR3 region: CASSAGGGGRPYNEQFF. The DNA of the CDR3 is TGTGCCAGCAGCGCTGGGGGCGGGGGGCGCCCTTACAATGAGCAGTTCTTC. The chain employs TRBV11-3 and TRBJ2-1; TRBD2 matches 8 bases. The J segment lost 4 bases and the V segment lost 5 bases, leaving 13 bases of the junction unmatched. CDR1 is SGHNT and CDR2 is YENEEA in the germline V gene. The CDR3 runs to 17 residues.

DNA of the CDR3: TGTGCCTGGAGTATCGGACAGGGAAACACCATATATTTT. This encodes CAWSIGQGNTIYF. The chain is built from TRBV30 and TRBJ1-3, with D possibly TRBD1 on 6 matching bases. The CDR3 runs to 13 residues. Germline V gene lookup returns CDR1 GTSNPN and CDR2 SVGIG (reference sequence). V was cut by 2 bases and J by 4 bases, with 9 bases left in between.

This chain links TRBV6-5 with TRBJ2-1; D is perhaps TRBD1 (6 bases). The CDR3 runs to 15 residues. Trimming cost V 5 bases and J 0 bases, with 11 bases left between them. Germline CDR1 MNHEY, CDR2 SVGAGI. The CDR3 coding sequence is TGTGCCAGCAGTAATGGACAGATCTCCTACAATGAGCAGTTCTTC. Translating gives CASSNGQISYNEQFF.

V gene TRBV5-5 combines with J gene TRBJ2-1, with D tentatively TRBD1 or TRBD2 (5 bases each). The CDR3 has 14 amino acids. CDR1 and CDR2 from the germline V gene are SGHKS and YYEKEE (reference sequence). Trimming removed 4 bases from V and 0 bases from J, with 8 bases in between. CDR3 in amino acids: CASSGGPSYNEQFF. CDR3 bases: TGTGCCAGCAGCGGGGGTCCCTCCTACAATGAGCAGTTCTTC.

The CDR3 sequence: CASSFSDTQYF. CDR3 sequence (DNA): TGTGCCAGCAGTTTCTCAGATACGCAGTATTTT. The chain couples TRBV27 to TRBJ2-3, with D hard to call. Germline V CDR1 and CDR2: MNHEY, SMNVEV (reference sequence). The CDR3 loop spans 11 amino acids. V lost 3 bases and J lost 4, with 2 bases in between.

V and J are TRBV11-2 and TRBJ2-3, with a tentative D call TRBD1 (6 bases). Germline values: CDR1 SGHAT, CDR2 FQNNGV. The CDR3 is made up of 15 amino acids. Trimming shortened V by 5 bases and J by 1 base, and 13 bases separated the two germline ends. In DNA, the CDR3 is TGTGCCAGCAGCCTACAGGGTTGGGGCACAGATACGCAGTATTTT. It translates to CASSLQGWGTDTQYF.

The CDR3 sequence: CASSSLGARNTGELFF. In DNA form, the CDR3 reads TGTGCCAGCAGCTCTTTGGGTGCAAGAAACACCGGGGAGCTGTTTTTT. J is TRBJ2-2 and V is TRBV7-9; no clear D. The length of the CDR3 is 16 residues. From germline, CDR1 is SEHNR and CDR2 FQNEAQ (reference sequence). V was pared by 4 bases and J by 2 bases, with 14 bases between. The whole variable domain, filled in from reference TRBV7-9 and TRBJ2-2, reads DTGVSQNPRHKITKRGQNVTFRCDPISEHNRLYWYRQTLGQGPEFLTYFQNEAQLEKSRLLSDRFSAERPKGSFSTLEIQRTEQGDSAMYLCASSSLGARNTGELFFGEGSRLTVL.

This clone occurred once. This chain uses TRBV19 with TRBJ2-2, with 7 bases matching TRBD1. The CDR3 covers 14 residues. V lost 4 bases, J lost 4 bases, and 3 bases stayed unmatched. CDR1 LNHDA and CDR2 SQIVND come from the germline V gene (reference sequence). The CDR3 loop reads CASSSRQGTGELFF. DNA for the CDR3: TGTGCCAGTAGTAGCCGACAGGGCACCGGGGAGCTGTTTTTT.

Details on this clone: The junction differs from germline at one of its ends, possibly a read error. The J gene is TRBJ2-1, the V gene TRBV5-1; the D is unclear. CDR1 is SGHRS, CDR2 YFSETQ, per germline. The CDR3 contains 17 residues. The CDR3 DNA sequence: TGCGCCGGCAGCCCCCTCGATTCAGGTTACTCCTACAATGAGCAGTTCTTC. Amino acids: CAGSPLDSGYSYNEQFF.

The V gene is TRBV15, the J gene TRBJ1-2; 10 bases fit TRBD1. This CDR3 contains 15 residues. Germline CDR1 reads LNHNV; CDR2 reads YYDKDF (reference sequence). After removal of 3 bases from V and 2 bases from J, the junction contained 3 bases not matched to a gene. The CDR3 region is CATSSEDRGNYGYTF. DNA of the CDR3: TGTGCCACCAGCAGTGAGGACAGGGGGAACTATGGCTACACCTTC.

This rearrangement joins TRBV5-8 to TRBJ2-2; D uncertain. The CDR3 covers 16 residues. V was clipped by 5 bases and J by 4 bases, with 18 bases between them. Germline V lookup: CDR1 SGHTS, CDR2 YDEGEE. The CDR3: CASSGTLLERTGELFF. CDR3 DNA: TGTGCCAGCAGTGGTACCTTGTTAGAGCGCACCGGGGAGCTGTTTTTT.

The CDR3 DNA reads TGTGCCAGCAGTGAAGGACCCCACCCTAATTCACCCCTCCACTTT. This gives the protein CASSEGPHPNSPLHF. The V and J genes are TRBV6-4 and TRBJ1-6, with unresolved D. The germline V and J ends were trimmed by 3 bases and 6 bases, with 12 bases remaining between them. The CDR3 is 15 residues long. Germline CDR1 reads MRHNA; CDR2 reads SNTAGT.

The V gene is TRBV2, the J gene TRBJ1-5; perhaps TRBD1 as D (5 bases). Per the germline V gene, CDR1 is SNHLY and CDR2 is FYNNEI. This CDR3 has 14 residues. Trimming shortened V by 8 bases and J by 6 bases, and 17 bases separated the two germline ends. CDR3 region: CASGAGYKGQPQHF. The CDR3 nucleotides read TGTGCCAGCGGGGCAGGGTATAAGGGTCAGCCCCAGCATTTT.

The genes are TRBV4-2 and TRBJ1-2; 9 bases line up with TRBD1. The CDR3 runs to 17 residues. The ends lost 0 bases at V and 4 bases at J; junction bases unmatched: 9. The V gene's germline CDR1 is LGHNA and CDR2 YNFKEQ. For the CDR3, the DNA is TGTGCCAGCAGCCAAGAGAAGATTGACAGGGGGATCTATGGCTACACCTTC. The encoded protein is CASSQEKIDRGIYGYTF.